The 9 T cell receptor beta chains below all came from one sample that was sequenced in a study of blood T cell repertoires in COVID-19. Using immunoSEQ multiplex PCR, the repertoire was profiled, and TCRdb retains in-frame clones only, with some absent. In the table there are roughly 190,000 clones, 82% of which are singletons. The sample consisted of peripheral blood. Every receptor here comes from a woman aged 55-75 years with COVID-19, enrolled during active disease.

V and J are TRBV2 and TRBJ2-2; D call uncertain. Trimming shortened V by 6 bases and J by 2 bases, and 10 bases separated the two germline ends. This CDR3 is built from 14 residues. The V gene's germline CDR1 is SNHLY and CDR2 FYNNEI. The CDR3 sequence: CASRATINTGELFF. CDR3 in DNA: TGTGCCAGCAGGGCGACAATCAACACCGGGGAGCTGTTTTTT.

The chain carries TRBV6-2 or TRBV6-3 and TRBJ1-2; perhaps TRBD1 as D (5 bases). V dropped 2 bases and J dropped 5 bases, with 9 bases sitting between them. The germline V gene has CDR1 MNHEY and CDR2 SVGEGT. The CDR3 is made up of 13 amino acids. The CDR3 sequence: CASSYTGEYGYTF. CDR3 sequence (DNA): TGTGCCAGCAGTTACACGGGGGAATATGGCTACACCTTC.

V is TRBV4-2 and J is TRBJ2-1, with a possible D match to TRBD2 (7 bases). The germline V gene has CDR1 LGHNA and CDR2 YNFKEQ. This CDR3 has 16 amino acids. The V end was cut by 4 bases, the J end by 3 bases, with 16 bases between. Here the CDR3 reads CASSLGAGEVYNEQFF. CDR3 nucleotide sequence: TGTGCCAGCAGCCTGGGGGCGGGAGAGGTCTACAATGAGCAGTTCTTC.

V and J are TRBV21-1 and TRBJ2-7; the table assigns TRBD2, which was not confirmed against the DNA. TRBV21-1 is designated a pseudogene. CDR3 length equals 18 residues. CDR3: CASSTGAGGAKWTYEQYV. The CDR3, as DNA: TGTGCCAGCAGCACGGGGGCGGGGGGGGCGAAATGGACGTACGAGCAGTACGTC.

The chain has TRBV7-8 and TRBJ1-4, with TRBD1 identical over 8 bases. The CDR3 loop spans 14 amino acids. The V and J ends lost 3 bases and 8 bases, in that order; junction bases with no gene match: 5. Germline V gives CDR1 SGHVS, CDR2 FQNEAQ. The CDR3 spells CASSLHRGDEKLFF. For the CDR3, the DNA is TGTGCCAGCAGCTTGCACAGGGGGGACGAAAAACTGTTTTTT.

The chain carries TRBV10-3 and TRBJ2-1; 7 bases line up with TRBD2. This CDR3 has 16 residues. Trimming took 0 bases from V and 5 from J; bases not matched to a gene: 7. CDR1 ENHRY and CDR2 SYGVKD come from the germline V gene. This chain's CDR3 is CAISESTGGRHNEQFF. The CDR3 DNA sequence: TGTGCCATCAGTGAGTCGACGGGGGGTCGGCACAATGAGCAGTTCTTC.

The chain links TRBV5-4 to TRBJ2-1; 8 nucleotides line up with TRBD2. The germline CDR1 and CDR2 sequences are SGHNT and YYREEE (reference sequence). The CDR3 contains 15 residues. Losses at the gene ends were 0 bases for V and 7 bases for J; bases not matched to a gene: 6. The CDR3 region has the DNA TGTGCCAGCAGCTTGGGGACTAGCCCGCGGAATGAGCAGTTCTTC. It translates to CASSLGTSPRNEQFF.

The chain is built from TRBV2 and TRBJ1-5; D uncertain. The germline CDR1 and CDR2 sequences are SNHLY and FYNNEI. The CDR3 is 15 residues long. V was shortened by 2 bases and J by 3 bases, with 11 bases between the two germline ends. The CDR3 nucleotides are TGTGCCAGCAGTGAAAACAGAGAAGCCAATCAGCCCCAGCATTTT. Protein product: CASSENREANQPQHF. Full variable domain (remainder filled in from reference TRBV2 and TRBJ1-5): EPEVTQTPSHQVTQMGQEVILRCVPISNHLYFYWYRQILGQKVEFLVSFYNNEISEKSEIFDDQFSVERPDGSNFTLKIRSTKLEDSAMYFCASSENREANQPQHFGDGTRLSIL.

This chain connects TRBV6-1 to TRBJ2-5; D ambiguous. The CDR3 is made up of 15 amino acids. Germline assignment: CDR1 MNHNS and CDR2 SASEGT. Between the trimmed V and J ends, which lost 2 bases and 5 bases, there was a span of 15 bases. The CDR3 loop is CASSELTGVPETQYF. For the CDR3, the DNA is TGTGCCAGCAGTGAACTGACTGGCGTACCGGAGACCCAGTACTTC.